The 17 T cell receptor beta chains below all came from one sample that was sequenced in a study of OX40 agonist ivuxolimab in advanced cancers. The library came from the immunoSEQ multiplex PCR assay. In TCRdb, the immuneACCESS table is reduced to in-frame sequences with V and J assigned. These tables do not hold every clone; where another copy was compared, an unresolved V gene accounts for under half, and the others remain unexplained. A total of around 77,000 clones appear in this sample, approximately 85% of them only once. The biggest ten clones account for 0.5% to 0.85% of the sample. The starting material was CD4+ or CD8+ T cells sorted from blood, obtained in a trial of the OX40 agonist ivuxolimab. The source of these receptors is an adult with an advanced solid tumor such as melanoma, head and neck, liver or kidney cancer.

V and J are TRBV30 and TRBJ1-1; D gene ambiguous. This CDR3 has 14 amino acids. V was trimmed by 2 bases and J by 2 bases, leaving 12 bases between them. The germline gives CDR1 GTSNPN, CDR2 SVGIG (reference sequence). For the CDR3, the DNA is TGTGCCTGGAGTTCGCTTATATCTAACACTGAAGCTTTCTTT. This gives the protein CAWSSLISNTEAFF.

The table lists this clone with a count of one. This chain uses TRBV28 with TRBJ1-3; possible D gene TRBD1, 5 bases. Germline-derived CDR1 and CDR2 are MDHEN and SYDVKM. The CDR3 has 13 residues. Trimming stripped 6 bases from V and 7 bases from J, with 13 bases between. CDR3 sequence (DNA): TGTGCCAGCAGGACACAGGCGGGGAACACCATATATTTT. Protein sequence: CASRTQAGNTIYF.

The V call is TRBV10-3, the J call TRBJ1-1; 11 positions match TRBD1. This CDR3 is 13 amino acids long. J was trimmed by 12 bases and V by 8 bases; bases with no gene match: 11. Germline V gene lookup returns CDR1 ENHRY and CDR2 SYGVKD. CDR3 sequence (DNA): TGTGCCATCCACCCGGGACAGGGGGGGAAGACTTTCTTT. It encodes CAIHPGQGGKTFF.

This clone was seen just once. The chain uses TRBV6-5 and TRBJ1-6; perhaps TRBD1 as D (6 bases). Germline V gives CDR1 MNHEY, CDR2 SVGAGI. The CDR3 is made up of 15 amino acids. Trimming left V 0 bases short and J 9 bases short, with 12 bases between. The CDR3 sequence is CASSYSGRGGSPLHF. The CDR3 nucleotides read TGTGCCAGCAGTTACTCGGGGAGGGGGGGTTCACCCCTCCACTTT.

This sequence joins TRBV7-9 and TRBJ2-7, with D unclear. This CDR3 is built from 14 residues. V lost 2 bases and J 2 bases, leaving 10 bases between the germline ends. Germline V lookup: CDR1 SEHNR, CDR2 FQNEAQ (reference sequence). CDR3 protein: CASSLSFGTYEQYF. Written as DNA, the CDR3 is TGTGCCAGCAGCTTATCCTTCGGAACCTACGAGCAGTACTTC.

The genes are TRBV5-4 and TRBJ2-6, with D possibly being TRBD1 (5 bases). V was pared by 0 bases and J by 0 bases, with 16 bases between. Germline V lookup: CDR1 SGHNT, CDR2 YYREEE (reference sequence). This CDR3 is built from 19 residues. CDR3 sequence (DNA): TGTGCCAGCAGCTTGGACAGGCGTACCTCCTCCTCTGGGGCCAACGTCCTGACTTTC. Protein sequence: CASSLDRRTSSSGANVLTF.

Of note for this clone: This CDR3 is also generated by other DNA sequences in the sample. The V and J genes are TRBV9 and TRBJ1-6, with D possibly being TRBD1 (5 bases). CDR3 length: 14 amino acids. Deletions cut 4 bases from V and 8 bases from J, with 13 bases between. Per the germline V gene, CDR1 is SGDLS and CDR2 is YYNGEE. The CDR3 protein is CASSPRGKDSPLHF. In nucleotides, the CDR3 is TGTGCCAGCAGCCCTAGGGGCAAGGATTCACCCCTCCACTTT. Full variable domain (rest looked up from reference TRBV9 and TRBJ1-6): DSGVTQTPKHLITATGQRVTLRCSPRSGDLSVYWYQQSLDQGLQFLIQYYNGEERAKGNILERFSAQQFPDLHSELNLSSLELGDSALYFCASSPRGKDSPLHFGNGTRLTVT.

The chain carries TRBV19 and TRBJ1-1; unclear D gene. With 7 bases removed from V and 4 bases from J, the gap between germline ends came to 22 bases. Germline lookup yields CDR1 LNHDA and CDR2 SQIVND (reference sequence). The CDR3 contains 16 residues. The CDR3 loop is CASKTLLKGRITEAFF. The CDR3 bases are TGTGCCAGTAAAACCCTTTTGAAGGGTAGGATCACTGAAGCTTTCTTT.

This clone was counted a single time. The chain couples TRBV7-2 to TRBJ2-3; no clear D gene. This CDR3 comprises 15 residues. The germline V gene encodes CDR1 SGHTA and CDR2 FQGNSA. Deletions cut 1 base from V and 6 bases from J, with 14 bases between. The CDR3 here is CASSLVFGRPDTQYF. The DNA for the CDR3 is TGTGCCAGCAGCTTAGTTTTCGGCCGGCCGGATACGCAGTATTTT.

This clone was counted a single time. This chain connects TRBV5-1 to TRBJ1-4, with 10 positions matching TRBD1. Trimming removed 4 bases from V and 7 bases from J; junction bases left unmatched: 7. The CDR3 runs to 15 residues. Germline V lookup: CDR1 SGHRS, CDR2 YFSETQ. The CDR3 nucleotides read TGCGCCAGCAGCCGACAGGGGGCGCGGGGTGAAAAACTGTTTTTT. It encodes CASSRQGARGEKLFF.

This chain uses TRBV7-2 with TRBJ2-3; 8 positions match TRBD2. The J segment lost 5 bases and the V segment lost 4 bases, leaving 2 bases of the junction unmatched. The germline V gene encodes CDR1 SGHTA and CDR2 FQGNSA. The CDR3 length is 13 residues. For the CDR3, the DNA is TGTGCCAGCAGCTCAGCGGGGGTAGATACGCAGTATTTT. This codes for CASSSAGVDTQYF.

The rearrangement uses TRBV7-9 and TRBJ2-7; D is ambiguous. This CDR3 is built from 15 residues. The V end was cut by 5 bases, the J end by 0 bases, with 14 bases between. Germline V gene lookup returns CDR1 SEHNR and CDR2 FQNEAQ (reference sequence). The DNA of the CDR3 is TGTGCCAGCAGCACGGGTTTACAAAGCTCCTACGAGCAGTACTTC. It encodes CASSTGLQSSYEQYF.

The chain has TRBV5-5 and TRBJ2-7; D gene uncertain. This CDR3 is built from 13 residues. Germline loops: CDR1 SGHKS, CDR2 YYEKEE (reference sequence). Trimming took off 0 bases at V and 4 bases at J, with 8 bases between the two ends. CDR3: CASSLVWGYEQYF. The DNA for the CDR3 is TGTGCCAGCAGCTTGGTCTGGGGATACGAGCAGTACTTC.

This chain connects TRBV5-1 to TRBJ2-7; D could derive from TRBD1 or TRBD2 (6 bases each). CDR1 SGHRS and CDR2 YFSETQ come from the germline V gene. Trimming removed 0 bases from V and 5 bases from J, with 12 bases in between. This CDR3 has 14 residues. CDR3 sequence reads: CASSLAIGGHEQYF. Here the CDR3 DNA reads TGCGCCAGCAGCTTGGCCATCGGGGGCCACGAGCAGTACTTC. The variable domain in full, with the rest retrieved from reference TRBV5-1 and TRBJ2-7, is KAGVTQTPRYLIKTRGQQVTLSCSPISGHRSVSWYQQTPGQGLQFLFEYFSETQRNKGNFPGRFSGRQFSNSRSEMNVSTLELGDSALYLCASSLAIGGHEQYFGPGTRLTVT.

Points on this clone: At one of its ends the junction is not consistent with the germline gene, which may arise from a read error. The rearrangement links TRBV7-2 to TRBJ1-1, with D possibly TRBD1 on 5 matching bases. The CDR3 spans 11 residues. Germline V gene lookup returns CDR1 SGHTA and CDR2 FQGNSA. The CDR3: CASSWDARQTF. The CDR3, as DNA: TGTGCCAGCAGCTGGGACGCGCGGCAAACCTTT.

The V gene is TRBV29-1, the J gene TRBJ1-2; 7 nucleotides agree with TRBD1. Germline V gene data show CDR1 as SQVTM and CDR2 as ANQGSEA. The CDR3 runs 13 residues. Trimming at V came to 3 bases and at J to 8 bases, leaving 9 bases not matched to a gene. The CDR3 bases are TGCAGCGTTGATCTACGACAGGGAGAGGGCTACACCTTC. Its protein is CSVDLRQGEGYTF. The complete variable domain, with remaining parts taken from reference TRBV29-1 and TRBJ1-2, reads SAVISQKPSRDICQRGTSLTIQCQVDSQVTMMFWYRQQPGQSLTLIATANQGSEATYESGFVIDKFPISRPNLTFSTLTVSNMSPEDSSIYLCSVDLRQGEGYTFGSGTRLTVV.

The V call is TRBV5-1, the J call TRBJ2-1; 16 positions agree with TRBD2. Germline lookup yields CDR1 SGHRS and CDR2 YFSETQ. The CDR3 runs to 17 residues. The ends lost 4 bases at V and 8 bases at J; junction bases unmatched: 9. The chain's CDR3 is CASSPAGTSGGADEQFF. The DNA of the CDR3 is TGCGCCAGCAGCCCGGCAGGGACTAGCGGGGGGGCCGATGAGCAGTTCTTC.